This TCR beta chain was sequenced for a study of cytomegalovirus exposure and HLA in healthy donors. Study-level information: There were roughly 120 million unique TCR beta sequences, drawn from 150 million to 200 million T cells, in an earlier analysis.

With 60 Vbeta and 13 Jbeta primers, the PCR was carried out. This table comes from immunoSEQ multiplex PCR, and its TCRdb copy is limited to in-frame clones, with some not included. The sample has roughly 130,000 clones; roughly 83% are singletons. General study points: When analyzed later, a missense DCLRE1C variant was found to be linked to TCR beta V- and J-gene trimming.

This CDR3 is built from 14 residues. Points on this clone: Its antigen is not identified.

These donors counted as nominally healthy when sampled, but unrecorded immune exposures were likely. This chain joins TRBV21-1 and TRBJ1-5. TRBV21-1 is classified as a pseudogene. The sequence was collected from a man aged 18 to 29 in good health and CMV-seronegative. The specimen sequenced was PBMCs. As DNA, the CDR3 is TGTGCCAGCAGCAAAGGAGGTCGTGGTCAGCCCCAGCATTTT. This encodes CASSKGGRGQPQHF.